This T cell receptor (beta chain) was captured by sequencing in a study of T cell repertoires and HLA-DP antigens. Study-level background: Donors were two male and one female, aged 18-to-29 to 60-to-69. Study conclusions and caveats: Clones undetected before culture averaged 36.3% against one allele and around 53% against the other.

Repertoires were generated with immunoSEQ multiplex PCR, while TCRdb's copy carries only in-frame clones and drops some. The sample holds 55,000 to 80,000 clones, 80% seen once. A note on this clone: Its antigen is currently unknown.

The sequenced material came from CD4+ T cells from PBMCs. The origin of this receptor is a man aged 55 to 70 in good health and CMV-seronegative.

The CDR3 here is CASSERANYGYTF. In nucleotides, the CDR3 is TGTGCCAGCTCAGAGAGAGCTAACTATGGCTACACCTTC. This chain joins TRBV6-5 and TRBJ1-2; D not certain. The ends were cut back, 8 bases at V and 0 bases at J, with 10 bases in the middle. Germline V lookup: CDR1 MNHEY, CDR2 SVGAGI. The CDR3 has 13 amino acids.